These 24 T cell receptor beta chains originate from one sample sequenced in a study of blood T cell repertoires in COVID-19. Profiling relied on immunoSEQ multiplex PCR, and the TCRdb table lists in-frame clones only, not all of them. The sample carries 200,000 to 250,000 clones, around 90% recorded once. Sequenced: peripheral blood. These receptors all come from a man aged 25 to 40 with COVID-19, enrolled during active disease.

The chain recombines TRBV20-1 with TRBJ2-3, with 12 bases identical to TRBD2. V dropped 3 bases and J dropped 2; count of bases not matched to a gene: 3. CDR3 length: 15 amino acids. The germline CDR1 and CDR2 sequences are DFQATT and SNEGSKA (reference sequence). The DNA for the CDR3 is TGCAGTGCTAGTCGGACTAGCGGGAACACAGATACGCAGTATTTT. It yields the protein CSASRTSGNTDTQYF.

The gene calls are TRBV29-1 and TRBJ2-7; weak D call: TRBD2 (5 bases). Trimming stripped 5 bases from V and 2 bases from J, with 19 bases between. There are 15 residues in the CDR3. The germline CDR1 and CDR2 sequences are SQVTM and ANQGSEA. CDR3 residues: CSVQREQSFPYEQYF. The CDR3 region has the DNA TGCAGCGTTCAGAGGGAACAGTCCTTCCCCTACGAGCAGTACTTC.

This chain links TRBV29-1 with TRBJ2-1; TRBD1 matches at 7 bases. The germline V gene encodes CDR1 SQVTM and CDR2 ANQGSEA. V gave up 4 bases and J gave up 5 bases; unmatched junction bases: 8. The CDR3 is 14 residues long. CDR3 residues: CSVVEGATDNEQFF. As DNA, the CDR3 is TGCAGCGTTGTCGAGGGGGCGACAGACAATGAGCAGTTCTTC.

The chain joins TRBV25-1 to TRBJ2-7; 11 nucleotides agree with TRBD2. With 3 bases clipped from V and 4 bases from J, the junction kept 5 bases outside the gene matches. The germline CDR1 and CDR2 sequences are MGHDK and SYGVNS. The CDR3 contains 15 residues. The CDR3 DNA reads TGTGCCAGCAGTGAGATAGCGGGGGGGCGGTACGAGCAGTACTTC. Residues: CASSEIAGGRYEQYF.

The chain is built from TRBV5-6 and TRBJ1-4, with D possibly being TRBD1 (6 bases). The CDR3 is 14 residues long. Germline loops: CDR1 SGHDT, CDR2 YYEEEE. The V gene lost 2 bases and the J gene lost 8 bases, with 13 bases spanning the gap. The CDR3 DNA reads as TGTGCCAGCAGCTTCTTACAGGGTGGGGAAAAACTGTTTTTT. Amino acid sequence: CASSFLQGGEKLFF.

DNA for the CDR3: TGTGCCAGCAGCAATGGGACAGTGCTATCCCTACAAGAGACCCAGTACTTC. Its protein is CASSNGTVLSLQETQYF. V usage is TRBV5-6 and J usage is TRBJ2-5; 7 bases match TRBD1. The V gene end was trimmed by 4 bases and the J gene end by 2 bases; junction bases not matched to a gene: 14. There are 17 residues in the CDR3. Per germline, CDR1 SGHDT and CDR2 YYEEEE.

The chain couples TRBV6-5 to TRBJ1-2; the D is unclear. This CDR3 is 14 amino acids long. The V end lost 4 bases, the J end lost 5 bases, and 14 bases lay between the germline ends. Germline V gene lookup returns CDR1 MNHEY and CDR2 SVGAGI. The CDR3 protein is CASSSLGGFYGYTF. CDR3 coding DNA: TGTGCCAGCAGTTCCCTGGGCGGGTTTTATGGCTACACCTTC.

The J gene is TRBJ2-1, the V gene TRBV7-8; TRBD2 matches at 13 bases. The CDR3 spans 18 residues. With 5 bases clipped from V and 10 bases from J, the junction kept 17 bases outside the gene matches. Germline values: CDR1 SGHVS, CDR2 FQNEAQ. This CDR3 is CASSPLVPGLAGLEEQFF. As DNA, the CDR3 is TGTGCCAGCAGCCCTCTCGTGCCGGGACTAGCGGGGTTGGAAGAGCAGTTCTTC.

The chain employs TRBV4-3 and TRBJ2-1, with a tentative D call TRBD2 (6 bases). Trimming removed 1 base from V and 8 bases from J, with 18 bases in between. The CDR3 contains 16 residues. From germline, CDR1 is LGHNA and CDR2 YSLEER. CDR3 nucleotide sequence: TGCGCCAGCAGCCAAGGGAGGCCGGGAGTGGTGGATGAGCAGTTCTTC. Amino acids: CASSQGRPGVVDEQFF.

The chain joins TRBV5-1 to TRBJ2-1, with 9 nucleotides matching TRBD1. CDR1 and CDR2 (germline): SGHRS, YFSETQ. J was trimmed by 2 bases and V by 7 bases; bases with no gene match: 7. The CDR3 loop spans 15 amino acids. The CDR3 coding sequence is TGCGCCAGCGGGGTCGGGACAGGGCCCTACAATGAGCAGTTCTTC. Translating gives CASGVGTGPYNEQFF.

CDR3 residues: CSASREVFNEQFF. The DNA for the CDR3 is TGCAGTGCTAGTCGAGAAGTTTTCAATGAGCAGTTCTTC. The chain links TRBV20-1 to TRBJ2-1; no firm D call. Germline lookup yields CDR1 DFQATT and CDR2 SNEGSKA (reference sequence). CDR3 length equals 13 residues. Trimming stripped 3 bases from V and 6 bases from J, with 12 bases between.

The chain uses TRBV29-1 and TRBJ2-7, with 9 bases matching TRBD1. The germline CDR1 and CDR2 sequences are SQVTM and ANQGSEA. Trimming removed 6 bases from V and 6 bases from J; junction bases left unmatched: 6. The length of the CDR3 is 12 residues. Here the CDR3 reads CSVLRDRAEQYF. CDR3 DNA sequence: TGCAGCGTGCTCCGGGACAGGGCCGAGCAGTACTTC.

This clone has a single count. In nucleotides, the CDR3 is TGTGCCAGCAGCTTCGGACAGGTGAACTATGGCTACACCTTC. The encoded protein is CASSFGQVNYGYTF. This chain uses TRBV5-8 with TRBJ1-2; 7 positions match TRBD1. This CDR3 has 14 residues. With 2 bases clipped from V and 2 bases from J, the junction kept 3 bases outside the gene matches. In germline, CDR1 is SGHTS, CDR2 YDEGEE. The whole variable domain, remainder taken from reference TRBV5-8 and TRBJ1-2, is EAGVTQSPTHLIKTRGQQATLRCSPISGHTSVYWYQQALGLGLQFLLWYDEGEERNRGNFPPRFSGRQFPNYSSELNVNALELEDSALYLCASSFGQVNYGYTFGSGTRLTVV.

J is TRBJ2-7 and V is TRBV5-1; 9 nucleotides align to TRBD1. Germline assignment: CDR1 SGHRS and CDR2 YFSETQ. The CDR3 runs 15 residues. The J segment lost 2 bases and the V segment lost 5 bases, leaving 8 bases of the junction unmatched. CDR3 bases: TGCGCCAGCAGAGCCGGGACAGGGTATACCTACGAGCAGTACTTC. Translated: CASRAGTGYTYEQYF.

This sequence joins TRBV5-1 and TRBJ1-2, with TRBD1 matching 8 bases. The J segment lost 2 bases and the V segment lost 4 bases, leaving 4 bases of the junction unmatched. The CDR3 contains 14 residues. Germline-derived CDR1 and CDR2 are SGHRS and YFSETQ. The CDR3 loop is CASSRTGPNYGYTF. The CDR3 DNA follows: TGCGCCAGCAGCAGGACAGGGCCGAACTATGGCTACACCTTC.

The chain is built from TRBV12-3 or TRBV12-4 and TRBJ2-7, with D possibly TRBD1 on 5 matching bases. Trimming left V 4 bases short and J 2 bases short, with 6 bases between. The CDR3 has 12 amino acids. The CDR3 is CASSSQAYEQYF. DNA for the CDR3: TGTGCCAGCAGTTCACAGGCCTACGAGCAGTACTTC.

The chain couples TRBV27 to TRBJ1-6; 8 bases are shared with TRBD1. CDR1 and CDR2 (germline): MNHEY, SMNVEV (reference sequence). This CDR3 region has 14 residues. The V and J ends lost 6 bases and 7 bases, in that order; junction bases with no gene match: 5. CDR3: CASRGQGANSPLHF. The DNA for the CDR3 is TGTGCCAGCAGGGGGCAGGGGGCGAATTCACCCCTCCACTTT.

The genes are TRBV7-9 and TRBJ2-7; TRBD1 aligns across 9 bases. V dropped 8 bases and J dropped 12; count of bases not matched to a gene: 17. Germline V gene data show CDR1 as SEHNR and CDR2 as FQNEAQ (reference sequence). The CDR3 totals 14 residues. The chain's CDR3 is CASGPGQGPPLGYF. The DNA of the CDR3 is TGTGCCAGCGGACCGGGACAGGGCCCCCCCCTCGGGTACTTC.

This clone was seen only once. The V call is TRBV18, the J call TRBJ2-7; D is unclear. Germline V gene lookup returns CDR1 KGHSH and CDR2 LQKENI. This CDR3 is 15 amino acids long. V was shortened by 3 bases and J by 2 bases, with 14 bases between the two germline ends. The DNA of the CDR3 is TGTGCCAGCTCACCTTCGACAAGTAGGCCCTACGAGCAGTACTTC. Amino acids: CASSPSTSRPYEQYF.

The V and J genes are TRBV5-1 and TRBJ1-2; a weak D match, TRBD1 (5 bases). In germline, CDR1 is SGHRS, CDR2 YFSETQ. The germline V and J ends were trimmed by 0 bases and 3 bases, with 12 bases remaining between them. This CDR3 has 15 residues. Here the CDR3 reads CASSLVGALYYGYTF. Written as DNA, the CDR3 is TGCGCCAGCAGCTTGGTAGGGGCACTCTACTATGGCTACACCTTC.

The V and J genes are TRBV11-3 and TRBJ1-1; D unresolved. CDR1 and CDR2 (germline): SGHNT, YENEEA. V lost 2 bases and J 3 bases, leaving 7 bases between the germline ends. The CDR3 is made up of 13 amino acids. CDR3 coding DNA: TGTGCCAGCAGCTTACGAAGAGACACTGAAGCTTTCTTT. Amino acids: CASSLRRDTEAFF.

This chain links TRBV25-1 with TRBJ1-2; 7 nucleotides match TRBD1. Per the germline V gene, CDR1 is MGHDK and CDR2 is SYGVNS. With V trimmed by 6 bases and J by 11 bases, 9 bases remained unmatched. The CDR3 extends over 12 amino acids. CDR3 nucleotides: TGTGCCAGCAGCCCGACAGGGATTGGTTACACCTTC. Translating it yields CASSPTGIGYTF.

V is TRBV13 and J is TRBJ2-1, with D perhaps TRBD2 (6 bases). The V end lost 5 bases, the J end lost 0 bases, and 11 bases lay between the germline ends. The CDR3 sequence is 15 residues long. The V gene's germline CDR1 is PRHDT and CDR2 FYEKMQ (reference sequence). CDR3 in amino acids: CASSPVAASYNEQFF. CDR3 DNA: TGTGCCAGCAGCCCCGTAGCGGCCTCCTACAATGAGCAGTTCTTC.

The chain links TRBV5-5 to TRBJ1-5; 7 bases are shared with TRBD1. The CDR3 totals 13 residues. Losses at the gene ends were 4 bases for V and 12 bases for J; bases not matched to a gene: 10. Germline loops: CDR1 SGHKS, CDR2 YYEKEE (reference sequence). The CDR3 region has the DNA TGTGCCAGCAGCCAGGGGGGCAGGAGCGGCCAGCATTTT. Its translation is CASSQGGRSGQHF.